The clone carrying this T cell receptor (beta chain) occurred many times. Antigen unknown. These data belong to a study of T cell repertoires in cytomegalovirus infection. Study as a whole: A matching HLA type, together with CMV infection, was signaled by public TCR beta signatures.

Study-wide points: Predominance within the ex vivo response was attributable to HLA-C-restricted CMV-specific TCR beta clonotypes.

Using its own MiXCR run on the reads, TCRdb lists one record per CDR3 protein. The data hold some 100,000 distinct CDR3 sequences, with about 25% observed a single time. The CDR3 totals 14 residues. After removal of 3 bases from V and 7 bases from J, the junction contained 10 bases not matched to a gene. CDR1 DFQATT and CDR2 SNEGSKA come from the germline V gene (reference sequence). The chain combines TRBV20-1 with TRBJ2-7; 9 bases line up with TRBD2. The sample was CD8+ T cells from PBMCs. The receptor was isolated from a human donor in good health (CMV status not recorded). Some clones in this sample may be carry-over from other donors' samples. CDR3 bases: TGCAGTGCTAGCAGGACTAGCGAGTTGAGTGAGCAGTACTTC. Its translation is CSASRTSELSEQYF.